This record concerns one TCR beta chain sequence. The target antigen is unknown. This record comes from a study of cytomegalovirus exposure and HLA in healthy donors. Findings and caveats of the study: Later work found most CMV-associated TCR beta chains apparently HLA-restricted.

Amplification used 60 Vbeta primers and 13 Jbeta primers. Data came from immunoSEQ multiplex PCR; TCRdb stores just in-frame clones and leaves some out. The sample yields tens of thousands of clones, of which the top ten take up 12%. CDR1 is MNHNS and CDR2 is SASEGT in the germline V gene. V was cut by 4 bases and J by 3 bases, with 12 bases left in between. The CDR3 loop spans 14 amino acids. The V and J genes are TRBV6-1 and TRBJ1-2; D not certain. Sequenced sample: PBMCs. This receptor was identified in a woman in her twenties or thirties in good health and CMV-seropositive. This CDR3 reads CASSVRASDYGYTF. CDR3 nucleotides: TGTGCCAGCAGTGTTCGTGCCAGCGACTATGGCTACACCTTC.